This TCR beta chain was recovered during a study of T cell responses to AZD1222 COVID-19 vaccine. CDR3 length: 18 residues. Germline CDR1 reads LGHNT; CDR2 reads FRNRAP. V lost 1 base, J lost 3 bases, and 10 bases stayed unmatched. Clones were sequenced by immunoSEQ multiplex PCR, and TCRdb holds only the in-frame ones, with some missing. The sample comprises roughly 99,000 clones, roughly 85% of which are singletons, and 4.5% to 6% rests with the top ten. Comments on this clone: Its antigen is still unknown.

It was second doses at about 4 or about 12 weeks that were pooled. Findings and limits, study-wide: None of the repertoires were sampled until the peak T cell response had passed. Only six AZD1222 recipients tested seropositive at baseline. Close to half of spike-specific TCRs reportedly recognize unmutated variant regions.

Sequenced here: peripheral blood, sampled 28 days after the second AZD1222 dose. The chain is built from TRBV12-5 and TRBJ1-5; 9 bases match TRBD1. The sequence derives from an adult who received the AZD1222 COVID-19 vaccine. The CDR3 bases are TGTGCTAGTGGTTTGGCGGCTCCGGGACAGGGTTCCAATCAGCCCCAGCATTTT. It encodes CASGLAAPGQGSNQPQHF.